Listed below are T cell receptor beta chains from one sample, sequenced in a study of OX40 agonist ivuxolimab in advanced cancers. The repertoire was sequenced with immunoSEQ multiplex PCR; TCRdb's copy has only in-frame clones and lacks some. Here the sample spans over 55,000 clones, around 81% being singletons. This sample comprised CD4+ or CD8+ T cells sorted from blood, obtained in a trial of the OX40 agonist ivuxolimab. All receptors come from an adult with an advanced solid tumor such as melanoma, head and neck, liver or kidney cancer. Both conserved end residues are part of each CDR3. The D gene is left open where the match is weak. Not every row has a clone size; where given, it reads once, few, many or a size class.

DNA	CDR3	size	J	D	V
TGTGCCAGCTCCCCCCGACAGGGAGTGAATGAGCAGTTCTTC	CASSPRQGVNEQFF	.	TRBJ2-1	TRBD1	TRBV18
TGCGCCAGCAGCCAAGAAGGACGGAGCCAAGAGACCCAGTACTTC	CASSQEGRSQETQYF	few	TRBJ2-5	.	TRBV4-1
TGTGCCAGCAGGACAGGGGGACGGGGAAACACTGAAGCTTTCTTT	CASRTGGRGNTEAFF	.	TRBJ1-1	TRBD1	TRBV25-1
TGTGCCAGCAGTCCCGGACGAGTAGCTTCAGATACGCAGTATTTT	CASSPGRVASDTQYF	.	TRBJ2-3	.	TRBV25-1
TGCGCCAGCAGCTCCGGGACACCACTTGAAAAACTGTTTTTT	CASSSGTPLEKLFF	.	TRBJ1-4	.	TRBV5-1
TGTGCCAGCGGACTACCAGGCTCCTACGAGCAGTACTTC	CASGLPGSYEQYF	.	TRBJ2-7	.	TRBV28
TGTGCCAGCAGGGGGGGCGTAGACACCGGGGAGCTGTTTTTT	CASRGGVDTGELFF	.	TRBJ2-2	.	TRBV9
TGTGCCAGCAGCTTAAGGGGTGACGGGGGGGACTACAATGAGCAGTTCTTC	CASSLRGDGGDYNEQFF	once	TRBJ2-1	TRBD2	TRBV7-9
TGTGCCAGCAGTGAGGACGGATTAGGTGAAAAACTGTTTTTT	CASSEDGLGEKLFF	.	TRBJ1-4	.	TRBV2
TGTGCCAGCAGCTTACAAGGAGGGACGAGGACCGGGGAGCTGTTTTTT	CASSLQGGTRTGELFF	few	TRBJ2-2	.	TRBV7-9
TGCGCCAGCAGCACCAACCGACTAGCGGGAGATCCCTGGGATGAGCAGTTCTTC	CASSTNRLAGDPWDEQFF	.	TRBJ2-1	TRBD2	TRBV5-1
TGTGCCAGCAGTCCCCTGAGGGGCACAGATACGCAGTATTTT	CASSPLRGTDTQYF	once	TRBJ2-3	.	TRBV6-5
TGTGCCTGGAGTGGATCAACTAATGAAAAACTGTTTTTT	CAWSGSTNEKLFF	once	TRBJ1-4	.	TRBV30
TGTGCCAGCTCACCGGACGAATACGAGCAGTACTTC	CASSPDEYEQYF	.	TRBJ2-7	.	TRBV18
TGTGCCAGCAGAGCTAGGGACACCGGGGAGCTGTTTTTT	CASRARDTGELFF	.	TRBJ2-2	.	TRBV2
TGTGCCAGCAGCTCCGGACAGGGATCAATCTCCTACGAGCAGTACTTC	CASSSGQGSISYEQYF	.	TRBJ2-7	TRBD1	TRBV28
TGTGCCAGCAGTCCGGGGACAGGGGGATACTATGGCTACACCTTC	CASSPGTGGYYGYTF	medium-sized	TRBJ1-2	TRBD1	TRBV27
TGTGCCAGTAGGGGGGATCCCGGGACAAGCATCCGAGCTGGCTACACCTTC	CASRGDPGTSIRAGYTF	.	TRBJ1-2	.	TRBV19